These T cell receptor beta chains were read from a single sample in a study of blood T cell repertoires in COVID-19. Sequencing was performed with immunoSEQ multiplex PCR; in TCRdb, only in-frame clones are kept and a portion is missing. There are tens of thousands of clones in the sample; 88% occur only once, and approximately 4.8% lies in the top ten. Input material: peripheral blood. The receptors were sampled from a woman of 80 years or more with active COVID-19. The CDR3 runs from the conserved cysteine through the conserved F or W. D genes are given only for firm matches. Clone size appears in some rows only: once, few, many, or a class for an expanded clone.

J,size,V,D,CDR3,DNA
TRBJ2-5,.,TRBV5-1,TRBD1,CASSREGTGGIKTQYF,TGCGCCAGCAGCCGAGAGGGGACAGGGGGCATAAAGACCCAGTACTTC
TRBJ2-1,once,TRBV28,TRBD2,CASSFLAGGSHNEQFF,TGTGCCAGCAGTTTCTTAGCGGGAGGGAGTCACAATGAGCAGTTCTTC
TRBJ2-7,.,TRBV5-5,TRBD1,CASSPTWTGGGEQYF,TGTGCCAGCAGCCCAACCTGGACAGGGGGGGGCGAGCAGTACTTC
TRBJ2-7,.,TRBV2,.,CASTRAYEQYF,TGTGCCAGCACTCGGGCCTACGAGCAGTACTTC
TRBJ2-1,.,TRBV6-2/TRBV6-3,TRBD2,CASSWTSGKQFF,TGTGCCAGCAGTTGGACTAGCGGGAAACAGTTCTTC
TRBJ2-7,.,TRBV20-1,.,CSASPPGSSYEQYF,TGCAGTGCTAGTCCCCCAGGGTCATCCTACGAGCAGTACTTC
TRBJ2-3,.,TRBV28,.,CASSPPGVRSTDTQYF,TGTGCCAGCAGTCCGCCCGGGGTGCGGTCCACAGATACGCAGTATTTT
TRBJ1-6,.,TRBV19,TRBD1,CASSKDGQGGHSPLHF,TGTGCCAGTAGTAAAGACGGACAGGGAGGGCATTCACCCCTCCACTTT
TRBJ2-7,.,TRBV7-6,TRBD2,CASSLRVGGAYEQYF,TGTGCCAGCAGCTTAAGGGTGGGAGGGGCCTACGAGCAGTACTTC
TRBJ1-2,.,TRBV5-1,.,CASSLPGDGYTF,TGCGCCAGCAGCTTGCCGGGGGATGGCTACACCTTC
TRBJ2-6,.,TRBV5-4,.,CASSIRGAGANVLTF,TGTGCCAGCAGCATCAGGGGGGCTGGGGCCAACGTCCTGACTTTC
TRBJ1-6,.,TRBV7-2,TRBD1,CASSLPEDRVSPLHF,TGTGCCAGCAGCTTACCGGAGGACAGGGTTTCACCCCTCCACTTT
TRBJ1-3,.,TRBV4-3,.,CASSPTGFGNTIYF,TGCGCCAGCAGCCCTACAGGGTTCGGAAACACCATATATTTT
TRBJ1-2,.,TRBV6-5,TRBD1,CASSRGGQTNYGYTF,TGTGCCAGCAGCCGGGGGGGACAGACCAACTATGGCTACACCTTC
TRBJ2-7,.,TRBV21-1,.,CASSRGTSGSPSYEQYF,TGTGCCAGCAGCAGAGGGACTAGCGGGTCCCCTTCCTACGAGCAGTACTTC
TRBJ2-3,.,TRBV3-1/TRBV3-2,TRBD2,CASSQVSGRGGGPDTQYF,TGTGCCAGCAGCCAAGTTAGCGGGAGAGGAGGGGGACCTGATACGCAGTATTTT
TRBJ1-2,.,TRBV27,.,CASTPYSGHGYTF,TGTGCCAGCACCCCGTATAGCGGGCATGGCTACACCTTC
TRBJ2-6,.,TRBV18,.,CASSPRGATGANVLTF,TGTGCCAGCTCCCCCCGGGGGGCGACTGGGGCCAACGTCCTGACTTTC
TRBJ2-2,.,TRBV5-1,TRBD2,CASSLTGTSGTRGELFF,TGCGCCAGCAGCTTGACCGGGACTAGCGGGACGAGAGGGGAGCTGTTTTTT
TRBJ2-3,.,TRBV10-3,TRBD2,CAISELAGGGDTQYF,TGTGCCATCAGTGAACTAGCGGGAGGAGGAGATACGCAGTATTTT
TRBJ2-2,.,TRBV10-1,.,CASSANLTGNTGELFF,TGCGCCAGCAGCGCCAACTTGACAGGGAACACCGGGGAGCTGTTTTTT
TRBJ2-3,.,TRBV7-8,.,CASSLAGGLGTDTQYF,TGTGCCAGCAGCTTAGCGGGGGGGCTCGGGACAGATACGCAGTATTTT
TRBJ2-5,.,TRBV7-9,.,CASSRPNREETQYF,TGTGCCAGCAGCCGCCCTAACAGAGAAGAGACCCAGTACTTC
TRBJ2-1,.,TRBV5-4,.,CASSPSANSYNEQFF,TGTGCCAGCAGCCCGAGCGCCAACTCCTACAATGAGCAGTTCTTC
TRBJ2-3,.,TRBV9,TRBD2,CASSVGGLADTDTQYF,TGTGCCAGCAGCGTAGGAGGGCTAGCGGACACAGATACGCAGTATTTT
TRBJ2-1,.,TRBV2,TRBD2,CASSVGKVIAGAYNEQFF,TGTGCCAGCAGTGTAGGGAAGGTAATCGCGGGAGCCTACAATGAGCAGTTCTTC